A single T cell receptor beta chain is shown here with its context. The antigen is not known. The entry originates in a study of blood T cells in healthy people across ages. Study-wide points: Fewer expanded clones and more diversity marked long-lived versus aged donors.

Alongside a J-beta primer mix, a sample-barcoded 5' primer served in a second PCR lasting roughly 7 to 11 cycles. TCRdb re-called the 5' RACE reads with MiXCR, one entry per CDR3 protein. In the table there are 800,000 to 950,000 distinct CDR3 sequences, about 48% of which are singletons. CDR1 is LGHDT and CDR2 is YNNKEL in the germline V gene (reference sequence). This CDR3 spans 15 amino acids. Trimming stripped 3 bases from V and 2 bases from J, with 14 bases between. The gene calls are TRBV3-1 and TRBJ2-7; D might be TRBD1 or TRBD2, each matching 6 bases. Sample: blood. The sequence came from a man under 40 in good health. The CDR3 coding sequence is TGTGCCAGCAGCCAGGCTCTACGGGGGCCCTACGAGCAGTACTTC. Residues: CASSQALRGPYEQYF.